The clone carrying this T cell receptor (beta chain) came up a few times. Repertoires were generated with immunoSEQ multiplex PCR, while TCRdb's copy carries only in-frame clones and drops some. The sample includes 40,000 to 50,000 clones, 75% to 90% of them seen just once. The sample is drawn from a study of T cell changes during pregnancy in multiple sclerosis. V lost 5 bases and J 8 bases, leaving 12 bases between the germline ends. CDR1 MNHNY and CDR2 SVGAGI come from the germline V gene (reference sequence). CDR3 size: 12 residues. The source is a female donor with multiple sclerosis, enrolled in a pregnancy study. The sample in question was CD4+ T cells from peripheral blood mononuclear cells, obtained in the first trimester of pregnancy. The chain uses TRBV6-6 and TRBJ1-1, with D uncertain. CDR3 nucleotide sequence: TGTGCCAGCAGTGGATCCGGGATAGAAGCTTTCTTT. Protein: CASSGSGIEAFF.